The 6 T cell receptor beta chains below were found in one sample sequenced in a study of shared clonotypes between healthy human individuals. Data came from immunoSEQ multiplex PCR; TCRdb stores just in-frame clones and leaves some out. The sample has about 490,000 clones, around 80% seen once. The specimen sequenced was PBMCs. These receptors came from a middle-aged woman in good health. Some clones in this sample may be carry-over from other donors' samples.

This chain connects TRBV19 to TRBJ1-2, with 8 nucleotides matching TRBD1. Germline-derived CDR1 and CDR2 are LNHDA and SQIVND (reference sequence). The junction had 11 bases not matched to a gene; V was cut back by 3 bases and J by 5 bases. This CDR3 spans 16 amino acids. CDR3 bases: TGTGCCAGTAGTATGCGACAGGGGCTGAGAGGGTATGGCTACACCTTC. It codes for CASSMRQGLRGYGYTF.

The chain links TRBV27 to TRBJ2-7; 8 nucleotides agree with TRBD1. The CDR3 covers 20 residues. J was trimmed by 3 bases and V by 0 bases; bases with no gene match: 19. CDR1 and CDR2 from the germline V gene are MNHEY and SMNVEV (reference sequence). CDR3 in amino acids: CASSLSIFGQGTAKVYEQYF. In DNA form, the CDR3 reads TGTGCCAGCAGTTTATCGATATTCGGACAGGGTACAGCAAAGGTCTACGAGCAGTACTTC.

On this clone itself: This sample also contains other DNA sequences that code for the same CDR3. The chain employs TRBV27 and TRBJ2-3; no firm D call. The CDR3 totals 13 residues. Germline CDR1 reads MNHEY; CDR2 reads SMNVEV (reference sequence). V was clipped by 6 bases and J by 0 bases, with 7 bases between them. CDR3 residues: CASSLGSTDTQYF. Here the CDR3 DNA reads TGTGCCAGCAGCCTCGGAAGCACAGATACGCAGTATTTT.

This clone was observed once. The gene calls are TRBV7-2 and TRBJ1-5, with D uncertain. This CDR3 region has 13 residues. Trimming stripped 5 bases from V and 4 bases from J, with 9 bases between. The germline gives CDR1 SGHTA, CDR2 FQGNSA. The CDR3 nucleotides are TGTGCCAGCAGCGCGGACCGAAATCAGCCCCAGCATTTT. Translation: CASSADRNQPQHF.

This chain joins TRBV7-2 and TRBJ2-1; D is perhaps TRBD1 (6 bases). Trimming pared 0 bases from V and 5 bases from J, leaving 8 bases between. CDR1 and CDR2 (germline): SGHTA, FQGNSA. This CDR3 contains 14 residues. The CDR3 DNA sequence: TGTGCCAGCAGCTTAGCCGGACAGAACAATGAGCAGTTCTTC. Translating gives CASSLAGQNNEQFF.

Comment on this clone: The likely explanation is a read error, given a far larger clone one base away. Given the absence of the conserved phenylalanine or tryptophan at the CDR3 end, a read error is likely. This chain connects TRBV7-2 to TRBJ1-5, with TRBD1 as a possible D gene (5 bases). V was clipped by 1 base and J by 7 bases, with 17 bases between them. Germline V gene sequence: CDR1 SGHTA, CDR2 FQGNSA. The CDR3 length is 16 residues. The CDR3 region has the DNA TGTGCCAGCAGCTTAGTCTTGGGGGGGAATAACCAGCCCCAGCATCTT. The encoded protein is CASSLVLGGNNQPQHL.